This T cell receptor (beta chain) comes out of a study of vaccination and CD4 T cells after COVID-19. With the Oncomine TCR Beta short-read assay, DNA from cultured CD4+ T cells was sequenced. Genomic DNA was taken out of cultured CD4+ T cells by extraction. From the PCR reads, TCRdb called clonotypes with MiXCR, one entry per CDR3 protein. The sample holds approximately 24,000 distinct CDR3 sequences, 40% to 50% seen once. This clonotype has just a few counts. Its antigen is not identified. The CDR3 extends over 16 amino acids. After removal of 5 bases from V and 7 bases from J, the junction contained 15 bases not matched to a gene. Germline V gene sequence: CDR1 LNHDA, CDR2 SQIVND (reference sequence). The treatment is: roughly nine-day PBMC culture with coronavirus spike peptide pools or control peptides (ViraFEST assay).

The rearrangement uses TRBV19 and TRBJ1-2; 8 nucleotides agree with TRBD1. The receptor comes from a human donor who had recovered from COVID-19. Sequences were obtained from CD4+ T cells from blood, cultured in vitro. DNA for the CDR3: TGTGCCAGTAGTCCCCGAGGAACGGACAGGGCGGGTGGCTACACCTTC. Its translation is CASSPRGTDRAGGYTF.